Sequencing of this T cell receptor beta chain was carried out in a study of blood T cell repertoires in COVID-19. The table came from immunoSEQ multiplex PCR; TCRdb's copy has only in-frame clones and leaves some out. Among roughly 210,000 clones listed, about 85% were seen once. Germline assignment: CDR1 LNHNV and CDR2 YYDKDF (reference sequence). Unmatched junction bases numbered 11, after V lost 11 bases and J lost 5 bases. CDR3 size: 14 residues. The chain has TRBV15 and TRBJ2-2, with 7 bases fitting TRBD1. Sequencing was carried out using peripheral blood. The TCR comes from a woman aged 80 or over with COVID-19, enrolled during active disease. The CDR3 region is CAVRPGTATGELFF. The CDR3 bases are TGTGCCGTTAGACCCGGGACAGCGACCGGGGAGCTGTTTTTT.